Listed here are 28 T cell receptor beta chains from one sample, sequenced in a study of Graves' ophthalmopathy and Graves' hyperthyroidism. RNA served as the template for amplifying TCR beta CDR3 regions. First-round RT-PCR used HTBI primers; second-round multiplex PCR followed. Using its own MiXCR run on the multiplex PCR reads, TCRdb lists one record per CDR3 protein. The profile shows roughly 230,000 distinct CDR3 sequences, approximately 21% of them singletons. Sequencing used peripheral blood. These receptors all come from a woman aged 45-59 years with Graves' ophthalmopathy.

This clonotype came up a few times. The CDR3 spells CAWSAGGPTEQYF. CDR3 DNA: TGTGCCTGGAGCGCAGGGGGTCCCACCGAGCAGTACTTC. The chain joins TRBV30 to TRBJ2-7; 7 nucleotides align to TRBD1. Unmatched junction bases numbered 8, after V lost 3 bases and J lost 6 bases. There are 13 residues in the CDR3. Per the germline V gene, CDR1 is GTSNPN and CDR2 is SVGIG (reference sequence).

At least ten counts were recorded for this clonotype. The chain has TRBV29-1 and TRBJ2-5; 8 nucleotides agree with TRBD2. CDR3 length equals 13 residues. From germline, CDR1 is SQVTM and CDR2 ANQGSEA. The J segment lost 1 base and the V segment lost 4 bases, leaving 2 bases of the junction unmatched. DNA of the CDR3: TGCAGCGTTGCACTAGCGGCCCAAGAGACCCAGTACTTC. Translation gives CSVALAAQETQYF.

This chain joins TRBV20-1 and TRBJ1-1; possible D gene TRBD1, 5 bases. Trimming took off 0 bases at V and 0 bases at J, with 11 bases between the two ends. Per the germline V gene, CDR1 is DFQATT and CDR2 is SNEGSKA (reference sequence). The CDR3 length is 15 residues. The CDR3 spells CSAREGANMNTEAFF. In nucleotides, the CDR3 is TGCAGTGCTAGAGAAGGGGCCAATATGAACACTGAAGCTTTCTTT.

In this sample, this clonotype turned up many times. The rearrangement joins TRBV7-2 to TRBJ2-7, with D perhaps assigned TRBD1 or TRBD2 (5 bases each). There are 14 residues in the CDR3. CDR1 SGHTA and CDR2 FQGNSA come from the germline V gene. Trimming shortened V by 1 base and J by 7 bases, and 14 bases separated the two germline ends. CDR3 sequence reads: CASSLERGSWEQYF. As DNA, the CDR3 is TGTGCCAGCAGCTTAGAGAGGGGTTCGTGGGAGCAGTACTTC.

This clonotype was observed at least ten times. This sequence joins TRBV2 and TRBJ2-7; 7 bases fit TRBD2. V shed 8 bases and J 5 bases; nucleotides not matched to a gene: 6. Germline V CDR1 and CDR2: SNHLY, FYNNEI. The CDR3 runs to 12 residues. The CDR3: CASLQGGNEQYF. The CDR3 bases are TGTGCCAGCCTCCAGGGAGGGAACGAGCAGTACTTC. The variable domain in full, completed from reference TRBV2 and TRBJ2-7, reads EPEVTQTPSHQVTQMGQEVILRCVPISNHLYFYWYRQILGQKVEFLVSFYNNEISEKSEIFDDQFSVERPDGSNFTLKIRSTKLEDSAMYFCASLQGGNEQYFGPGTRLTVT.

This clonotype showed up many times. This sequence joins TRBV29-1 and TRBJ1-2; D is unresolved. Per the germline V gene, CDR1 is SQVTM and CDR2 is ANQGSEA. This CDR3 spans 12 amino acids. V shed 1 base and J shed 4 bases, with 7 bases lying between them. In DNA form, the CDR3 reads TGCAGCGTTGAAGCCCGATTCTATGGCTACACCTTC. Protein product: CSVEARFYGYTF.

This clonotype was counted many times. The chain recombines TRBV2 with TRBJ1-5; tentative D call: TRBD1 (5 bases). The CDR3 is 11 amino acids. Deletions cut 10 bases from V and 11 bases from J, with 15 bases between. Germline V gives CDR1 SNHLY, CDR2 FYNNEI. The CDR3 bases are TGTGCCACGGGGGAACACCGCACCCAGCATTTT. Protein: CATGEHRTQHF.

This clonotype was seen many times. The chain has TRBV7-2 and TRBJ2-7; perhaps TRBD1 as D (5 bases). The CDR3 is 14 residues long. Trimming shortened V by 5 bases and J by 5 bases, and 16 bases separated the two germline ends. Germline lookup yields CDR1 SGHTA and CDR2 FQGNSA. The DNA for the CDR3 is TGTGCCAGCAGCACCCGGCAGGGAACGAACGAGCAGTACTTC. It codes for CASSTRQGTNEQYF.

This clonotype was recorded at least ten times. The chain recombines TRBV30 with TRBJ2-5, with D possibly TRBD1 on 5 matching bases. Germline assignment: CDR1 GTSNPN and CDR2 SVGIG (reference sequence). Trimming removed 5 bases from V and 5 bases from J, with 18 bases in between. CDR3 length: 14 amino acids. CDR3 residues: CAWGASRAGETQYF. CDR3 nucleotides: TGTGCCTGGGGGGCTAGTAGGGCTGGGGAGACCCAGTACTTC. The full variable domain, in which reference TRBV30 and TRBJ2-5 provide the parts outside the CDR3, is SQTIHQWPATLVQPVGSPLSLECTVEGTSNPNLYWYRQAAGRGLQLLFYSVGIGQISSEVPQNLSASRPQDRQFILSSKKLLLSDSGFYLCAWGASRAGETQYFGPGTRLLVL.

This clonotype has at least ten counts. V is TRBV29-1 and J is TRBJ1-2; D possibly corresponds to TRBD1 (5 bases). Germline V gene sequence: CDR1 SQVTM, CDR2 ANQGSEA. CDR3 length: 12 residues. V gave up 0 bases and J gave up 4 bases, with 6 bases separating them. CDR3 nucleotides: TGCAGCGTTGAAGAGGGGGGCTATGGCTACACCTTC. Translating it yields CSVEEGGYGYTF.

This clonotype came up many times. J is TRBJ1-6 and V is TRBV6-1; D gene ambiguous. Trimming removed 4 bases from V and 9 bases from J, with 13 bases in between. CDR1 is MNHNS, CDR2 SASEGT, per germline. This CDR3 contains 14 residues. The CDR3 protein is CASSGAGLISPLHF. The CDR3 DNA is TGTGCCAGCAGTGGGGCAGGTTTAATTTCACCCCTCCACTTT.

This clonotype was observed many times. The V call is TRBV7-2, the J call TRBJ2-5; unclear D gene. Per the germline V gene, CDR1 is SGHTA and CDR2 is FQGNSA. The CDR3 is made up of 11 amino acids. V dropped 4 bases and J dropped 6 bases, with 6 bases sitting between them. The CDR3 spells CASSSGKTQYF. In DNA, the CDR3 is TGTGCCAGCAGCTCGGGCAAGACCCAGTACTTC.

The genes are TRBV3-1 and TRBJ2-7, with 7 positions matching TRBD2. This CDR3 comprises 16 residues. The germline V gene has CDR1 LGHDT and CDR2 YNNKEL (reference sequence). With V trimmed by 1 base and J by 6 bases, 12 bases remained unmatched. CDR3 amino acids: CASSQGTRRGGGEQYF. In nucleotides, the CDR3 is TGTGCCAGCAGCCAAGGGACCCGTCGAGGCGGGGGCGAGCAGTACTTC.

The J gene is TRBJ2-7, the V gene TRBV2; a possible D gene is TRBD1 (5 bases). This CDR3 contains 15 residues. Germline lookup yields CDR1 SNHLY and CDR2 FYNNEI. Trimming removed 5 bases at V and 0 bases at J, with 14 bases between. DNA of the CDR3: TGTGCCAGCAGTTCGGAATCTACAGGCTCCTACGAGCAGTACTTC. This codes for CASSSESTGSYEQYF.

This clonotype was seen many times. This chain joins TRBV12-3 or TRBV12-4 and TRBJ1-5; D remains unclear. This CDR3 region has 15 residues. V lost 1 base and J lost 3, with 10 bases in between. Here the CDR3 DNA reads TGTGCCAGCAGTTTAGGAAGGAGAGTCAATCAGCCCCAGCATTTT. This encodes CASSLGRRVNQPQHF.

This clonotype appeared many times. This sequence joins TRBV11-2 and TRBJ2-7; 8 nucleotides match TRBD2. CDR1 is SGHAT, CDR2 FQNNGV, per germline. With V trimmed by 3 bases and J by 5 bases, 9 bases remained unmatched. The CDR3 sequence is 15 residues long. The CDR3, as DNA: TGTGCCAGCAGCTTCCCGGGGGGGGCTAGCCACGAGCAGTACTTC. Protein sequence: CASSFPGGASHEQYF. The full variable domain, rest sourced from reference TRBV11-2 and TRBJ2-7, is EAGVAQSPRYKIIEKRQSVAFWCNPISGHATLYWYQQILGQGPKLLIQFQNNGVVDDSQLPKDRFSAERLKGVDSTLKIQPAKLEDSAVYLCASSFPGGASHEQYFGPGTRLTVT.

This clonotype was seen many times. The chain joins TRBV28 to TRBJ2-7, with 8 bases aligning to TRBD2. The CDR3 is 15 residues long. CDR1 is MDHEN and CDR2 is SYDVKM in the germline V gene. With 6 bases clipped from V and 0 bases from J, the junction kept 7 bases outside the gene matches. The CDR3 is CASRLGGVSSYEQYF. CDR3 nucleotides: TGTGCCAGCAGGCTCGGGGGGGTGAGCTCCTACGAGCAGTACTTC.

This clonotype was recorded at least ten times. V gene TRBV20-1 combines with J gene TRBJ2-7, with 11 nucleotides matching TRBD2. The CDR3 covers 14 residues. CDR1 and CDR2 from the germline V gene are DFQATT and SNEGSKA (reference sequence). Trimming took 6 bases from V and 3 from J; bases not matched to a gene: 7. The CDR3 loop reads CSAAGLAGFYEQYF. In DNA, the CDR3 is TGCAGTGCAGCCGGACTAGCGGGCTTCTACGAGCAGTACTTC.

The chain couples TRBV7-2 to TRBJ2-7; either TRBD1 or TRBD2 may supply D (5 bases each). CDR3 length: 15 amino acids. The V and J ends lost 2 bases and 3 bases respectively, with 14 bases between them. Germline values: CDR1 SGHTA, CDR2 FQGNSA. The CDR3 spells CASSLRIGTDYEQYF. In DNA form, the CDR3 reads TGTGCCAGCAGCTTACGTATCGGGACCGACTACGAGCAGTACTTC.

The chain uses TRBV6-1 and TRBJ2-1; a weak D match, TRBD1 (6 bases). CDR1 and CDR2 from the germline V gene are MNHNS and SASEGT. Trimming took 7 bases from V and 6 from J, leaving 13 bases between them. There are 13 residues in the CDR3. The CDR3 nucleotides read TGTGCCAGCACCTACGGACAGCTCAATGAGCAGTTCTTC. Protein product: CASTYGQLNEQFF.

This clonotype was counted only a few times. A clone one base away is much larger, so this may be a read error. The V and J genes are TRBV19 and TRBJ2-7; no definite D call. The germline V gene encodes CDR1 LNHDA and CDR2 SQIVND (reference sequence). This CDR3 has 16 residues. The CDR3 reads CASSIVADPSSYGQYF. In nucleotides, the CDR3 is TGTGCCAGTAGTATAGTGGCCGATCCCAGCTCCTACGGGCAGTACTTC.

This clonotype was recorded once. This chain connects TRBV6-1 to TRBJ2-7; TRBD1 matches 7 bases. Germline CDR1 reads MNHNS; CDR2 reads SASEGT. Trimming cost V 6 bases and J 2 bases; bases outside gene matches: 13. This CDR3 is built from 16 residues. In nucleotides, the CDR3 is TGTGCCAGCAGAACATCGGGACAGCGGCCCCCCTACGAGCAGTACTTC. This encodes CASRTSGQRPPYEQYF.

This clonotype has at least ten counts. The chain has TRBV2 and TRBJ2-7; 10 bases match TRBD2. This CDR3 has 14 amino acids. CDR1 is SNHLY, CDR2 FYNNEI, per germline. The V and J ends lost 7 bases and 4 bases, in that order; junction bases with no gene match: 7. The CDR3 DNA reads TGTGCCAGCACTCTACTAGCGGGACTTTACGAGCAGTACTTC. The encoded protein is CASTLLAGLYEQYF.

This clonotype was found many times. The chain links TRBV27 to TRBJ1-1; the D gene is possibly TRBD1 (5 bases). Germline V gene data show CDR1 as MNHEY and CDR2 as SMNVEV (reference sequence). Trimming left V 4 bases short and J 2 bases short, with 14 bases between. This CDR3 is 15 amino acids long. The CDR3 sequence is CASSSRGGYNTEAFF. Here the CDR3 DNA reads TGTGCCAGCAGTTCCCGCGGGGGATACAACACTGAAGCTTTCTTT.

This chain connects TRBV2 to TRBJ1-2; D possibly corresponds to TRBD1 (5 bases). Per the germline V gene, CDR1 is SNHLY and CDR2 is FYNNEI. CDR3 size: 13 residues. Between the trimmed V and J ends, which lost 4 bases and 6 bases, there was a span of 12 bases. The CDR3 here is CASSGQRAHGYTF. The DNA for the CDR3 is TGTGCCAGCAGTGGACAGAGGGCCCATGGCTACACCTTC.

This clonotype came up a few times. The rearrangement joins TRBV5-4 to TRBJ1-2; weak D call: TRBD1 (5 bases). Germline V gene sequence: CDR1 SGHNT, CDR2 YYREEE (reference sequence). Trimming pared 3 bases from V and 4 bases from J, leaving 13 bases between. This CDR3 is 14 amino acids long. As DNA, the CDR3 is TGTGCCAGCAGCTACCTACAGGTCCCCTATGGCTACACCTTC. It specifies CASSYLQVPYGYTF.

The chain's CDR3 is CASSYAWTGGNTEAFF. In DNA form, the CDR3 reads TGTGCCAGCAGTTACGCCTGGACAGGGGGGAACACTGAAGCTTTCTTT. The chain couples TRBV6-5 to TRBJ1-1; 10 nucleotides agree with TRBD1. CDR1 and CDR2 (germline): MNHEY, SVGAGI. The CDR3 is made up of 16 amino acids. After removal of 2 bases from V and 1 base from J, the junction contained 4 bases not matched to a gene.

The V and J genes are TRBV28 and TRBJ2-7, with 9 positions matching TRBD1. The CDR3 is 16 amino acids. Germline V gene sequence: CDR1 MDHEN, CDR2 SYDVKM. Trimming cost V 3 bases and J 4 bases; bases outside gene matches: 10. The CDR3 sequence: CASSLEQGAGSYEQYF. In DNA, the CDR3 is TGTGCCAGCAGTTTGGAACAGGGGGCCGGGTCGTACGAGCAGTACTTC. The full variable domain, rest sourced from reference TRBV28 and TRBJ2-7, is DVKVTQSSRYLVKRTGEKVFLECVQDMDHENMFWYRQDPGLGLRLIYFSYDVKMKEKGDIPEGYSVSREKKERFSLILESASTNQTSMYLCASSLEQGAGSYEQYFGPGTRLTVT.